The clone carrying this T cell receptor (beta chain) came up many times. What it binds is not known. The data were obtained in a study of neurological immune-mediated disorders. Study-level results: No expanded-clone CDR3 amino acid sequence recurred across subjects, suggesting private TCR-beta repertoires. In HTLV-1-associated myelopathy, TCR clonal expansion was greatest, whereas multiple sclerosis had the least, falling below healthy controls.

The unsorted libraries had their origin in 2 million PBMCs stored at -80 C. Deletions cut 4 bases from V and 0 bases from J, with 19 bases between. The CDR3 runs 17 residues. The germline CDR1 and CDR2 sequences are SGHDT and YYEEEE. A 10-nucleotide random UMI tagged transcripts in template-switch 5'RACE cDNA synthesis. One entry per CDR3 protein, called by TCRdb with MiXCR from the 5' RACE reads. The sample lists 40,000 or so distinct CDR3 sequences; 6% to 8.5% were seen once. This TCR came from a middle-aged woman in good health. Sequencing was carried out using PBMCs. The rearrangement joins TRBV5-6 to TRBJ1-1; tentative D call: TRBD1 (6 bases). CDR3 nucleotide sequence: TGTGCCAGCAGCCGTCGGACAGAGCGAACCATGAACACTGAAGCTTTCTTT. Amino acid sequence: CASSRRTERTMNTEAFF.